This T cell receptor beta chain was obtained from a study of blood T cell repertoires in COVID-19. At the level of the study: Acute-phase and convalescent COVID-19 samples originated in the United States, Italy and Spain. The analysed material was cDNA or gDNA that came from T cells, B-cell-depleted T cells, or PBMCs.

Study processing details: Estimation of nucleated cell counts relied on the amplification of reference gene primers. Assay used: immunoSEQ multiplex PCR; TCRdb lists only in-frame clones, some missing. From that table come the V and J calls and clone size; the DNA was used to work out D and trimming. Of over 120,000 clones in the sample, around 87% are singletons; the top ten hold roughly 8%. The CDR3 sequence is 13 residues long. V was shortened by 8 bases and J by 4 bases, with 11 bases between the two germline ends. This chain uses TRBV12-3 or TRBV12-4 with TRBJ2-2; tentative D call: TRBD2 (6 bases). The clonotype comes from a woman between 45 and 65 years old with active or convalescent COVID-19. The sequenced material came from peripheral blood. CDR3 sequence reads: CASWRAATGELFF. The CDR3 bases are TGTGCCAGCTGGAGGGCGGCCACCGGGGAGCTGTTTTTT.